A single sample is the source of the 24 T cell receptor beta chains below, sequenced in a study of cytomegalovirus exposure and HLA in healthy donors. In the PCR, 60 Vbeta and 13 Jbeta primers were used. Sequencing was performed with immunoSEQ multiplex PCR; in TCRdb, only in-frame clones are kept and a portion is missing. The table lists approximately 120,000 clones, roughly 63% of them singletons. The specimen was PBMCs. These receptors all come from a woman in her 70s in good health and CMV-seropositive.

The rearrangement uses TRBV4-1 and TRBJ1-4, with D perhaps TRBD1 (5 bases). With 4 bases removed from V and 4 bases from J, the gap between germline ends came to 13 bases. Germline CDR1 reads MGHRA; CDR2 reads YSYEKL. This CDR3 is built from 15 residues. The CDR3 sequence is CASSLGLRLNEKLFF. The CDR3 DNA is TGCGCCAGCAGCCTGGGGCTCCGGCTTAATGAAAAACTGTTTTTT.

This clone was detected only once. The V gene is TRBV4-1, the J gene TRBJ2-7, with TRBD2 as a possible D gene (6 bases). This CDR3 contains 16 residues. Germline loops: CDR1 MGHRA, CDR2 YSYEKL. Trimming removed 3 bases at V and 2 bases at J, with 17 bases between. The CDR3 loop reads CASSQTLTGVAYEQYF. The CDR3 nucleotides are TGCGCCAGCAGCCAGACTTTAACGGGGGTTGCCTACGAGCAGTACTTC.

The V gene is TRBV7-2, the J gene TRBJ2-2; D uncertain. The length of the CDR3 is 13 residues. V lost 5 bases and J 6 bases, leaving 10 bases between the germline ends. The germline V gene encodes CDR1 SGHTA and CDR2 FQGNSA. For the CDR3, the DNA is TGTGCCAGCAGCCAATTGACTGCCGGGGAGCTGTTTTTT. It specifies CASSQLTAGELFF.

This rearrangement joins TRBV30 to TRBJ1-1; D gene ambiguous. V lost 7 bases, J lost 0 bases, and 18 bases lay in between. The CDR3 is 15 residues long. In germline, CDR1 is GTSNPN, CDR2 SVGIG (reference sequence). The CDR3 region has the DNA TGTGCCTCCAATTGGGCCCCCGCCATGAACACTGAAGCTTTCTTT. This translates into CASNWAPAMNTEAFF.

CDR3 amino acids: CASRRGGPYEQYF. The DNA of the CDR3 is TGTGCCAGCCGACGGGGGGGTCCCTACGAGCAGTACTTC. This sequence joins TRBV6-5 and TRBJ2-7, with TRBD2 identical over 8 bases. The length of the CDR3 is 13 residues. Germline lookup yields CDR1 MNHEY and CDR2 SVGAGI. V was pared by 8 bases and J by 2 bases, with 5 bases of the junction left unmatched.

A few counts support this clone. The V call is TRBV12-5, the J call TRBJ2-1; 11 nucleotides agree with TRBD2. V dropped 2 bases and J dropped 8; count of bases not matched to a gene: 5. CDR1 and CDR2 (germline): LGHNT, FRNRAP. The length of the CDR3 is 15 residues. CDR3 protein: CASGLLPSGGYEQFF. The CDR3 DNA is TGTGCTAGTGGTTTGCTTCCTAGCGGGGGGTATGAGCAGTTCTTC.

This rearrangement joins TRBV23-1 to TRBJ1-2; TRBD1 matches at 7 bases. TRBV23-1 is known as an ORF, though its function is uncertain. The CDR3 runs to 16 residues. J gave up 7 bases and V 3 bases, and 14 bases lay outside the gene matches. The CDR3 DNA follows: TGCGCCAGCAGTCACCAAATCAGGCGACAGGGTGGTGGCTACACCTTC. Protein sequence: CASSHQIRRQGGGYTF.

The chain links TRBV6-1 to TRBJ1-1; 8 positions agree with TRBD1. Germline V CDR1 and CDR2: MNHNS, SASEGT. The CDR3 extends over 14 amino acids. The V segment lost 6 bases and the J segment 2 bases; nucleotides outside the gene matches: 5. CDR3 sequence reads: CASRGTGVNTEAFF. As DNA, the CDR3 is TGTGCCAGCAGGGGGACAGGTGTCAACACTGAAGCTTTCTTT.

This clone was seen a few times. CDR3 DNA: TGTGCCATCAGGGGACAGGGGGAGCGGACTGAAGCTTTCTTT. Amino acid sequence: CAIRGQGERTEAFF. The V call is TRBV10-3, the J call TRBJ1-1; 11 bases are shared with TRBD1. This CDR3 contains 14 residues. Per germline, CDR1 ENHRY and CDR2 SYGVKD. V was clipped by 6 bases and J by 5 bases; unmatched bases: 5.

This chain connects TRBV29-1 to TRBJ2-1; 9 bases line up with TRBD1. J was trimmed by 5 bases and V by 8 bases; bases with no gene match: 10. In germline, CDR1 is SQVTM, CDR2 ANQGSEA. The length of the CDR3 is 14 residues. The CDR3 protein is CSSGGDRVNNEQFF. The CDR3 nucleotides read TGCAGCTCCGGAGGGGACAGGGTAAACAATGAGCAGTTCTTC.

The V gene is TRBV6-1, the J gene TRBJ1-1; 10 bases match TRBD1. V trimming: 6 bases; J trimming: 0 bases; junction bases outside the gene matches: 4. The CDR3 has 15 residues. CDR1 and CDR2 (germline): MNHNS, SASEGT. The CDR3 DNA reads as TGTGCCAGCAGGGACAGGGGGTTAATGAACACTGAAGCTTTCTTT. Amino acid sequence: CASRDRGLMNTEAFF.

Remarks on this clone: The sample has other DNA sequences that encode this CDR3 too. This chain joins TRBV29-1 and TRBJ1-2; D unclear. Germline-derived CDR1 and CDR2 are SQVTM and ANQGSEA. The CDR3 extends over 13 amino acids. V was cut by 6 bases and J by 4 bases, with 15 bases left in between. DNA for the CDR3: TGCAGCGTCGCGGTGGTGGAGAGCTATGGCTACACCTTC. As protein: CSVAVVESYGYTF.

This chain links TRBV19 with TRBJ2-1; D perhaps matches TRBD1 (6 bases). CDR3 length equals 13 residues. CDR1 and CDR2 (germline): LNHDA, SQIVND (reference sequence). V lost 3 bases and J lost 8, with 11 bases in between. The CDR3 is CASSIAGVDEQFF. The CDR3 DNA is TGTGCCAGTAGTATTGCAGGGGTCGATGAGCAGTTCTTC.

The chain links TRBV13 to TRBJ1-1; 7 bases line up with TRBD1. Germline V gene sequence: CDR1 PRHDT, CDR2 FYEKMQ (reference sequence). The CDR3 is made up of 13 amino acids. Trimming removed 1 base from V and 6 bases from J; junction bases left unmatched: 2. DNA for the CDR3: TGTGCCAGCAGCTTAGAGGGGGCGCCTGAAGCTTTCTTT. It yields the protein CASSLEGAPEAFF.

This clone has more than one count but fewer than ten. The genes are TRBV30 and TRBJ1-4; D unclear. This CDR3 region has 14 residues. The V gene's germline CDR1 is GTSNPN and CDR2 SVGIG (reference sequence). The V and J ends lost 1 base and 2 bases respectively, with 8 bases between them. CDR3 nucleotides: TGTGCCTGGAGTGGGCGGGCCACTAATGAAAAACTGTTTTTT. Translating it yields CAWSGRATNEKLFF.

This clone showed up just a few times. V usage is TRBV6-6 and J usage is TRBJ1-3, with D possibly matching TRBD1 (6 bases). V shed 6 bases and J shed 2 bases, with 8 bases lying between them. CDR1 and CDR2 from the germline V gene are MNHNY and SVGAGI (reference sequence). The length of the CDR3 is 13 residues. CDR3 residues: CASSNRAGNTIYF. As DNA, the CDR3 is TGTGCCAGCAGCAACAGGGCTGGAAACACCATATATTTT.

The chain recombines TRBV6-6 with TRBJ2-7; D is perhaps TRBD1 (6 bases). V lost 0 bases and J 3 bases, leaving 15 bases between the germline ends. The CDR3 runs to 16 residues. Germline V CDR1 and CDR2: MNHNY, SVGAGI (reference sequence). For the CDR3, the DNA is TGTGCCAGCAGTTACTCGTCTGCAGGGGCGGGCTACGAGCAGTACTTC. Protein: CASSYSSAGAGYEQYF.

The genes are TRBV7-9 and TRBJ1-1; D is unclear. The CDR3 totals 11 residues. Trimming removed 5 bases from V and 2 bases from J, with 3 bases in between. The germline V gene encodes CDR1 SEHNR and CDR2 FQNEAQ (reference sequence). The CDR3 is CASSLNTEAFF. DNA of the CDR3: TGTGCCAGCAGCCTTAACACTGAAGCTTTCTTT.

V gene TRBV6-5 combines with J gene TRBJ2-2; 7 bases are a match to TRBD2. Trimming took 5 bases from V and 6 from J; bases not matched to a gene: 3. There are 13 residues in the CDR3. Per germline, CDR1 MNHEY and CDR2 SVGAGI. The CDR3 here is CASSPGLAGELFF. CDR3 coding DNA: TGTGCCAGCAGTCCCGGACTAGCCGGGGAGCTGTTTTTT.

This clone was counted at least ten times. The rearrangement links TRBV4-1 to TRBJ2-7; a weak D match, TRBD1 (5 bases). The CDR3 loop spans 16 amino acids. Germline V lookup: CDR1 MGHRA, CDR2 YSYEKL. V dropped 0 bases and J dropped 0 bases, with 12 bases sitting between them. This chain's CDR3 is CASSQEFPGHSYEQYF. For the CDR3, the DNA is TGCGCCAGCAGCCAAGAGTTCCCAGGGCACTCCTACGAGCAGTACTTC.

This chain connects TRBV2 to TRBJ1-4, with 10 bases that match TRBD1. Germline CDR1 is SNHLY and CDR2 is FYNNEI. J lost 7 bases, V lost 8 bases, and 10 bases had no gene match. The CDR3 spans 15 residues. CDR3 coding DNA: TGTGCCAGCCTGAGACAGGGGGCCTTAGGTGAAAAACTGTTTTTT. This gives the protein CASLRQGALGEKLFF.

The rearrangement links TRBV5-1 to TRBJ2-5; 8 positions match TRBD2. Germline CDR1 reads SGHRS; CDR2 reads YFSETQ. The CDR3 is 14 residues long. V lost 5 bases to trimming and J lost 2 bases; unmatched junction nucleotides: 5. The CDR3 sequence: CASRAAGEQETQYF. In nucleotides, the CDR3 is TGCGCCAGCAGAGCAGCGGGGGAGCAAGAGACCCAGTACTTC.

This sequence joins TRBV7-8 and TRBJ1-2; D is perhaps TRBD1 (5 bases). This CDR3 contains 14 residues. The V and J ends lost 1 base and 8 bases respectively, with 14 bases between them. The germline CDR1 and CDR2 sequences are SGHVS and FQNEAQ. CDR3 amino acids: CASSLGGTSTGYTF. CDR3 sequence (DNA): TGTGCCAGCAGCTTAGGGGGGACTTCGACCGGCTACACCTTC.

The rearrangement uses TRBV5-6 and TRBJ1-2; D might be TRBD1 (5 bases). The CDR3 totals 17 residues. The V gene lost 1 base and the J gene lost 2 bases, with 18 bases spanning the gap. The germline V gene encodes CDR1 SGHDT and CDR2 YYEEEE. CDR3 loop: CASSLLGPVQTNYGYTF. CDR3 bases: TGTGCCAGCAGCTTGTTGGGGCCCGTACAGACGAACTATGGCTACACCTTC. The full variable domain, in which reference TRBV5-6 and TRBJ1-2 provide the parts outside the CDR3, is DAGVTQSPTHLIKTRGQQVTLRCSPKSGHDTVSWYQQALGQGPQFIFQYYEEEERQRGNFPDRFSGHQFPNYSSELNVNALLLGDSALYLCASSLLGPVQTNYGYTFGSGTRLTVV.